The 16 T cell receptor beta chains given below trace back to one sample, sequenced in a study of T cell responses to AZD1222 COVID-19 vaccine. Method: immunoSEQ multiplex PCR; TCRdb's copy keeps in-frame clones and lacks some. The sample has around 120,000 clones, about 90% seen once. The sequences come from peripheral blood, collected on day 0 of MenACWY control vaccination. All receptors derive from an adult in good health.

V and J are TRBV30 and TRBJ1-6; D is unclear. Germline loops: CDR1 GTSNPN, CDR2 SVGIG (reference sequence). V was pared by 3 bases and J by 9 bases, with 9 bases between. The CDR3 has 12 amino acids. The CDR3 nucleotides are TGTGCCTGGAGCCTCAACCGTTCACCCCTCCACTTT. Amino acid sequence: CAWSLNRSPLHF.

In DNA form, the CDR3 reads TGTGCCAGCAGTGAAGAGGTGGAGACCCAGTACTTC. Residues: CASSEEVETQYF. The chain links TRBV2 to TRBJ2-5; D remains unclear. The CDR3 has 12 residues. V lost 1 base and J lost 5, with 5 bases in between. CDR1 is SNHLY, CDR2 FYNNEI, per germline. Using reference TRBV2 and TRBJ2-5 for the parts outside the CDR3, the full variable domain is EPEVTQTPSHQVTQMGQEVILRCVPISNHLYFYWYRQILGQKVEFLVSFYNNEISEKSEIFDDQFSVERPDGSNFTLKIRSTKLEDSAMYFCASSEEVETQYFGPGTRLLVL.

This clone was picked up one time. The chain joins TRBV18 to TRBJ1-4; D may be TRBD1 (5 bases). The CDR3 covers 13 residues. The germline gives CDR1 KGHSH, CDR2 LQKENI. With 5 bases removed from V and 8 bases from J, the gap between germline ends came to 12 bases. CDR3 nucleotide sequence: TGTGCCAGCTCAATTAGCCGGGACGAAAAACTGTTTTTT. Translating gives CASSISRDEKLFF.

This sequence joins TRBV27 and TRBJ2-7, with TRBD1 as a possible D gene (5 bases). The V gene's germline CDR1 is MNHEY and CDR2 SMNVEV (reference sequence). CDR3 size: 16 residues. V gave up 8 bases and J gave up 1 base, with 21 bases separating them. CDR3 DNA sequence: TGTGCCAGCCGCCGGATACCGACAGCGACGTCCTACGAGCAGTACTTC. It specifies CASRRIPTATSYEQYF.

This rearrangement joins TRBV3-1 (or the pseudogene TRBV3-2) to TRBJ1-2, with 7 bases matching TRBD1. The CDR3 length is 13 residues. The germline CDR1 and CDR2 sequences are LGHDT and YNNKEL (reference sequence). The CDR3 sequence: CGTGVSLGSGYTF. The CDR3 coding sequence is TGTGGGACAGGTGTGAGCTTGGGGAGTGGATACACCTTC.

The chain carries TRBV20-1 and TRBJ2-3, with TRBD2 as a possible D gene (6 bases). V dropped 1 base and J dropped 7 bases, with 6 bases sitting between them. The germline gives CDR1 DFQATT, CDR2 SNEGSKA (reference sequence). The CDR3 totals 11 residues. CDR3 residues: CSARGDYTQYF. DNA of the CDR3: TGCAGTGCTAGAGGGGACTATACGCAGTATTTT.

DNA of the CDR3: TGTGCCAGCAGCCGTACAGGGCTCCAAGAGACCCAGTACTTC. Its translation: CASSRTGLQETQYF. The rearrangement joins TRBV7-7 to TRBJ2-5; weak D call: TRBD1 (6 bases). In germline, CDR1 is SSHAT, CDR2 FNYEAQ (reference sequence). The CDR3 length is 14 residues. V was cut by 5 bases and J by 1 base, with 11 bases left in between.

The V and J genes are TRBV24-1 and TRBJ2-1; no definite D call. V was cut by 7 bases and J by 6 bases, with 18 bases left in between. The germline gives CDR1 KGHDR, CDR2 SFDVKD. The CDR3 runs to 15 residues. The CDR3 sequence: CATSPRDWKSNEQFF. The CDR3 nucleotides are TGTGCCACCAGCCCCCGCGACTGGAAGTCCAATGAGCAGTTCTTC.

V and J are TRBV9 and TRBJ1-6, with 7 nucleotides matching TRBD1. Germline CDR1 and CDR2: SGDLS and YYNGEE. The J segment lost 7 bases and the V segment lost 4 bases, leaving 14 bases of the junction unmatched. This CDR3 is built from 17 residues. CDR3 sequence reads: CASSRTQGTVGNSPLHF. Written as DNA, the CDR3 is TGTGCCAGCAGCAGAACACAGGGGACCGTGGGGAATTCACCCCTCCACTTT. Together with reference TRBV9 and TRBJ1-6, the CDR3 gives the full variable domain: DSGVTQTPKHLITATGQRVTLRCSPRSGDLSVYWYQQSLDQGLQFLIQYYNGEERAKGNILERFSAQQFPDLHSELNLSSLELGDSALYFCASSRTQGTVGNSPLHFGNGTRLTVT.

J is TRBJ1-2 and V is TRBV11-2; D is uncertain. V shed 5 bases and J shed 8 bases, with 18 bases lying between them. This CDR3 region has 14 residues. Germline loops: CDR1 SGHAT, CDR2 FQNNGV. DNA for the CDR3: TGTGCCAGCAGCGCCGTGAGGGCTGGAGGCGGCTACACCTTC. It translates to CASSAVRAGGGYTF.

The genes are TRBV28 and TRBJ1-5, with D unresolved. Germline lookup yields CDR1 MDHEN and CDR2 SYDVKM. This CDR3 is 12 amino acids long. Trimming cost V 6 bases and J 11 bases, with 14 bases left between them. The CDR3 DNA reads TGTGCCAGCAGCCCCGGCCCCCGGGCCCAGCATTTT. It codes for CASSPGPRAQHF.

This chain connects TRBV30 to TRBJ2-6; TRBD1 matches 8 bases. The CDR3 sequence is 17 residues long. The V segment lost 3 bases and the J segment 0 bases; nucleotides outside the gene matches: 7. Germline CDR1 is GTSNPN and CDR2 is SVGIG (reference sequence). In DNA form, the CDR3 reads TGTGCCTGGAGGACTTTAGGACAGGGCTCTGGGGCCAACGTCCTGACTTTC. Amino acid sequence: CAWRTLGQGSGANVLTF.

The J gene is TRBJ2-7, the V gene TRBV10-1; 8 bases line up with TRBD2. V lost 3 bases, J lost 6 bases, and 13 bases stayed unmatched. Germline values: CDR1 WNHNN, CDR2 SYGVQD (reference sequence). This CDR3 contains 16 residues. In DNA, the CDR3 is TGCGCCAGCAGTGAAGTAGCGGGATTTTCCCACCGCGAGCAGTACTTC. Its translation: CASSEVAGFSHREQYF.

The sample holds a few counts of this clone. The chain has TRBV5-1 and TRBJ2-7; 13 nucleotides match TRBD2. Germline CDR1 and CDR2: SGHRS and YFSETQ. The CDR3 extends over 17 amino acids. The V and J ends lost 2 bases and 0 bases, in that order; junction bases with no gene match: 5. In DNA form, the CDR3 reads TGCGCCAGCAGCTTTGGACTAGCGGGAGACCGCTCCTACGAGCAGTACTTC. It yields the protein CASSFGLAGDRSYEQYF.

The chain uses TRBV7-2 and TRBJ2-7; 11 bases line up with TRBD2. The CDR3 sequence is 14 residues long. CDR1 is SGHTA, CDR2 FQGNSA, per germline. The V segment lost 4 bases and the J segment 4 bases; nucleotides outside the gene matches: 3. The CDR3 is CASSSSGRRYEQYF. The CDR3 DNA is TGTGCCAGCAGCTCTAGCGGGAGGCGTTACGAGCAGTACTTC.

The chain is built from TRBV18 and TRBJ2-3; D is ambiguous. Germline V gene lookup returns CDR1 KGHSH and CDR2 LQKENI. V shed 7 bases and J shed 0 bases, with 17 bases lying between them. The CDR3 loop spans 16 amino acids. CDR3 nucleotide sequence: TGTGCCAGCTTACTCCTCGGGCGATTTAGCACAGATACGCAGTATTTT. Amino acids: CASLLLGRFSTDTQYF.